The 8 T cell receptor beta chains in this list originate from one sample, sequenced in a study of cytomegalovirus exposure and HLA in healthy donors. PCR amplification relied on 60 Vbeta primers (plus 13 Jbeta primers). Libraries were prepared by immunoSEQ multiplex PCR; TCRdb keeps only in-frame clonotypes and omits some of them. Of approximately 100,000 clones in the sample, about 77% were seen once. Source material: PBMCs. Receptors were obtained from a woman between 18 and 29 years old in good health and CMV-seropositive.

The gene calls are TRBV7-6 and TRBJ1-1; D is possibly TRBD1 (6 bases). CDR3 length: 17 residues. V was clipped by 2 bases and J by 0 bases, with 16 bases between them. Germline V CDR1 and CDR2: SGHVS, FNYEAQ. CDR3 in amino acids: CASSLRGGGVMNTEAFF. CDR3 sequence (DNA): TGTGCCAGCAGCTTAAGGGGGGGTGGGGTGATGAACACTGAAGCTTTCTTT.

This clone was seen a few times. This chain uses TRBV4-1 with TRBJ2-7; D call uncertain. The CDR3 length is 16 residues. V was pared by 4 bases and J by 0 bases, with 16 bases between. The germline V gene encodes CDR1 MGHRA and CDR2 YSYEKL. The CDR3 is CASSPPVGSTSYEQYF. Here the CDR3 DNA reads TGCGCCAGCAGCCCCCCGGTCGGGTCCACCTCCTACGAGCAGTACTTC.

This sequence joins TRBV19 and TRBJ1-6; the match to TRBD1 covers 7 bases. V gave up 7 bases and J gave up 10 bases; unmatched junction bases: 4. This CDR3 contains 12 residues. Germline values: CDR1 LNHDA, CDR2 SQIVND (reference sequence). The CDR3 reads CASTDRDSPLHF. Written as DNA, the CDR3 is TGTGCCAGTACAGACAGGGACTCACCCCTCCACTTT. Full variable domain (missing parts from reference TRBV19 and TRBJ1-6): DGGITQSPKYLFRKEGQNVTLSCEQNLNHDAMYWYRQDPGQGLRLIYYSQIVNDFQKGDIAEGYSVSREKKESFPLTVTSAQKNPTAFYLCASTDRDSPLHFGNGTRLTVT.

The rearrangement uses TRBV7-3 and TRBJ2-1, with 7 bases fitting TRBD2. With 5 bases clipped from V and 10 bases from J, the junction kept 11 bases outside the gene matches. The CDR3 sequence is 14 residues long. Germline CDR1 SGHTA, CDR2 FQGTGA. The chain's CDR3 is CASSLTTSAGEQFF. DNA of the CDR3: TGTGCCAGCAGCCTCACTACTAGCGCAGGGGAGCAGTTCTTC.

The genes are TRBV2 and TRBJ2-5; D is unresolved. The end of the DNA aligns better with TRBJ2-7, so the J call may be wrong. Germline V gene lookup returns CDR1 SNHLY and CDR2 FYNNEI. The CDR3 length is 12 residues. CDR3 loop: CASSLENYEQYF. CDR3 in DNA: TGTGCCAGCAGTCTTGAAAACTACGAGCAGTACTTC.

This chain connects TRBV4-3 to TRBJ2-1, with 12 bases fitting TRBD2. The ends lost 4 bases at V and 7 bases at J; junction bases unmatched: 11. Germline CDR1 LGHNA, CDR2 YSLEER. This CDR3 spans 17 amino acids. Here the CDR3 DNA reads TGCGCCAGCAGCCGTCGGACTAGCGGGATTAGTACGAATGAGCAGTTCTTC. Translated, it gives CASSRRTSGISTNEQFF.

V usage is TRBV5-1 and J usage is TRBJ2-7; 7 bases map to TRBD1. Losses at the gene ends were 7 bases for V and 3 bases for J; bases not matched to a gene: 10. Germline V CDR1 and CDR2: SGHRS, YFSETQ. CDR3 length equals 14 residues. CDR3 sequence: CASSAGAGGYEQYF. The DNA of the CDR3 is TGCGCCAGCTCCGCCGGGGCAGGGGGCTACGAGCAGTACTTC.

The rearrangement joins TRBV4-2 to TRBJ1-2, with unresolved D. The V gene lost 0 bases and the J gene lost 3 bases, with 11 bases spanning the gap. Germline loops: CDR1 LGHNA, CDR2 YNFKEQ. The CDR3 is 15 amino acids. The chain's CDR3 is CASSQDAGEYYGYTF. The DNA for the CDR3 is TGTGCCAGCAGCCAAGATGCCGGGGAGTACTATGGCTACACCTTC.